Listed below are T cell receptor beta chains from one sample, sequenced in a study of T cells after yellow fever vaccination. TCRdb independently ran MiXCR on the 5' RACE reads; one entry per CDR3 protein. The top ten clones hold 3% to 3.5% of a sample with a few hundred thousand distinct CDR3 sequences, around 10% of them seen once. Source: CD4+ T cells sorted from PBMCs, taken 5 days after the yellow fever booster vaccination. These receptors were taken from a man between 18 and 29 years old who received the YFV17D yellow fever vaccine. Each CDR3 is given without its conserved first and last residue. A D gene is named only where the DNA matches it firmly. The size of a clone is reported for some rows only, either as once, few or many, or as a class for expanded clones.

V gene: TRBV7-9; D gene: .; clone size: .; CDR3 protein: ASSLVGAYGYT
V gene: TRBV9; D gene: .; clone size: .; CDR3 protein: ASSSRQVNAGELF
V gene: TRBV7-2; D gene: TRBD1; clone size: few; CDR3 protein: ASLETGIYTQY
V gene: TRBV11-1; D gene: TRBD2; clone size: .; CDR3 protein: ASSLAGPLGLAGAQETQY
V gene: TRBV4-3; D gene: TRBD1; clone size: many; CDR3 protein: ASSLGPRDRGTDTQY
V gene: TRBV24-1; D gene: .; clone size: many; CDR3 protein: ATSDPYTDTQY
V gene: TRBV12-3/TRBV12-4; D gene: .; clone size: few; CDR3 protein: ASRLGGARDTEAF
V gene: TRBV7-2; D gene: TRBD1; clone size: few; CDR3 protein: ASSLGDQGVGYGYT
V gene: TRBV9; D gene: .; clone size: few; CDR3 protein: ASSGGTSSYNSPLH
V gene: TRBV5-1; D gene: TRBD1; clone size: many; CDR3 protein: ASSLQGERAEQY
V gene: TRBV28; D gene: .; clone size: .; CDR3 protein: ASRPSAEYGYT
V gene: TRBV7-9; D gene: .; clone size: .; CDR3 protein: ASSLYLTANTGELF
V gene: TRBV12-1; D gene: .; clone size: few; CDR3 protein: ASSFKSSNSYNEQF
V gene: TRBV6-6; D gene: TRBD2; clone size: few; CDR3 protein: ASSTRGGLSDTQY
V gene: TRBV5-1; D gene: TRBD2; clone size: .; CDR3 protein: ASSPGASGEETQY
V gene: TRBV10-3; D gene: .; clone size: many; CDR3 protein: AISVVGSEQPQH
V gene: TRBV10-2; D gene: TRBD2; clone size: few; CDR3 protein: ASSETGLAGNTDTQY
V gene: TRBV10-3; D gene: .; clone size: few; CDR3 protein: AISPGRSGPNNEQF
V gene: TRBV18; D gene: .; clone size: many; CDR3 protein: ASSLDRSEAF
V gene: TRBV18; D gene: .; clone size: few; CDR3 protein: ASSPPSGGGNQPQH
V gene: TRBV20-1; D gene: .; clone size: few; CDR3 protein: SANPAGREETQY
V gene: TRBV5-5; D gene: .; clone size: few; CDR3 protein: ASSLARYGQY
V gene: TRBV6-5; D gene: TRBD2; clone size: .; CDR3 protein: ASTSTSGGRNEQF
V gene: TRBV11-1; D gene: TRBD1; clone size: many; CDR3 protein: ASSRGDSFLFAEAF
V gene: TRBV3-1; D gene: .; clone size: many; CDR3 protein: ASSRQNTEAF
V gene: TRBV7-2; D gene: .; clone size: few; CDR3 protein: ASSLAGDLNTEAF
V gene: TRBV28; D gene: .; clone size: .; CDR3 protein: ASSNPGQKNTEAF
V gene: TRBV5-4; D gene: .; clone size: many; CDR3 protein: ASSPRRSTDTQY
V gene: TRBV7-2; D gene: TRBD2; clone size: .; CDR3 protein: ASRRGTGETQY
V gene: TRBV6-5; D gene: .; clone size: many; CDR3 protein: ASSYSQTRSYNEQF